The present T cell receptor beta chain was sequenced within a study of vaccination effects on CD4 cells after COVID-19. Germline V CDR1 and CDR2: KGHSH, LQKENI. Trimming removed 4 bases from V and 2 bases from J; junction bases left unmatched: 2. The CDR3 has 15 amino acids. Libraries were prepared by immunoSEQ multiplex PCR; TCRdb keeps only in-frame clonotypes and omits some of them. The repertoire holds roughly 63,000 clones, with about 78% as singletons. Antigen-specific CD4+ T cell clonotypes were called by their expansion after viral peptide-pool culture in ViraFEST. CD4+ T cell isolation took place after approximately 11 days of culture. Two-dose BNT162b2 or mRNA-1273 vaccination was given to participants. As regards this clone: What it recognizes is unknown.

The sequenced sample was CD4+ T cells from PBMCs cultured with HCoV-OC43 spike peptides, obtained after COVID-19 vaccination. Described subset: HCoV-OC43 spike overlapping peptide pool stimulation. The rearrangement links TRBV18 to TRBJ2-5; 12 nucleotides agree with TRBD1. The TCR originated in a human donor who received a COVID-19 vaccine. In DNA, the CDR3 is TGTGCCAGCTCACGGGACAGGGGGCTACAAGAGACCCAGTACTTC. This encodes CASSRDRGLQETQYF. The full variable domain, rest sourced from reference TRBV18 and TRBJ2-5, is NAGVMQNPRHLVRRRGQEARLRCSPMKGHSHVYWYRQLPEEGLKFMVYLQKENIIDESGMPKERFSAEFPKEGPSILRIQQVVRGDSAAYFCASSRDRGLQETQYFGPGTRLLVL.